The sample holds one count of the clone carrying this T cell receptor beta chain. The antigen is unknown. This specimen includes other DNA sequences encoding the same CDR3. This sample was included in a study of cytotoxic CD8 clonotypes in ibrutinib-treated CLL. Study-wide background: Patients attained some 24 partial and 2 complete responses; at median around 63 months, roughly 15 remained remitted while approximately twelve progressed. Study outcomes and limitations: Higher clonality was seen at ibrutinib response and a return toward baseline at progression. The public clonotypes identified were infrequent and showed contraction or stability on treatment.

From germline, CDR1 is MNHNY and CDR2 SVGAGI (reference sequence). Trimming left V 0 bases short and J 4 bases short, with 10 bases between. This CDR3 contains 14 residues. The sequencing depth, 1 in 200,000 to 1 in 1 million T cells, was the target. Sequenced by immunoSEQ multiplex PCR; TCRdb stores in-frame clones only, minus some. Of 150,000 to 200,000 clones in the sample, more than 70% were seen once. The sequences come from PBMCs, collected at disease progression, from a patient treated with ibrutinib. The clonotype was recovered from a human donor with chronic lymphocytic leukemia. The V call is TRBV6-6, the J call TRBJ2-7; the D gene is possibly TRBD1 (5 bases). The CDR3 is CASSYSQGTYEQYF. In nucleotides, the CDR3 is TGTGCCAGCAGTTACTCCCAGGGTACGTACGAGCAGTACTTC.